The next 16 T cell receptor beta chains were all read from a single sample in a study of memory CD4+ T cells and cytomegalovirus serostatus. Method: immunoSEQ multiplex PCR; TCRdb's copy keeps in-frame clones and lacks some. There are approximately 50,000 clones in the sample; 78% occur only once, and approximately 0.65% lies in the top ten. The sort gate was single viable CD3+CD4+CD8-CD45RO+ cells for memory CD4+ T cells. What was sequenced was memory CD4+ T cells from blood. These receptors all come from an adult in good health and CMV-seronegative.

This clone was seen only a few times. The V and J genes are TRBV5-1 and TRBJ1-3; D is possibly TRBD1 (6 bases). Germline lookup yields CDR1 SGHRS and CDR2 YFSETQ. This CDR3 spans 17 amino acids. The V end lost 5 bases, the J end lost 0 bases, and 18 bases lay between the germline ends. CDR3 loop: CASSREWDTVSGNTIYF. DNA for the CDR3: TGCGCCAGCAGTCGCGAATGGGACACTGTCTCTGGAAACACCATATATTTT.

The chain uses TRBV6-1 and TRBJ2-3; D not certain. Looked up from germline, CDR1 is MNHNS and CDR2 is SASEGT. V was pared by 0 bases and J by 3 bases, with 10 bases between. CDR3 size: 15 residues. The CDR3, as DNA: TGTGCCAGCAGTGAAGCGCTTCGGGTAACAGATACGCAGTATTTT. Translated, it gives CASSEALRVTDTQYF.

This rearrangement joins TRBV7-9 to TRBJ1-4; TRBD1 might be the D (6 bases). CDR3 length: 15 residues. CDR1 is SEHNR and CDR2 is FQNEAQ in the germline V gene (reference sequence). V was clipped by 0 bases and J by 5 bases, with 10 bases between them. The CDR3 sequence: CASSLAQGRNEKLFF. CDR3 DNA: TGTGCCAGCAGCTTAGCGCAGGGGAGGAATGAAAAACTGTTTTTT.

The chain is built from TRBV5-6 and TRBJ1-1; no reliable D call. CDR3 length: 15 amino acids. The V end lost 2 bases, the J end lost 1 base, and 12 bases lay between the germline ends. Germline V gene data show CDR1 as SGHDT and CDR2 as YYEEEE. CDR3 coding DNA: TGTGCCAGCAGCTTTCGTGGCTATCGGAACACTGAAGCTTTCTTT. It is translated as CASSFRGYRNTEAFF. Using reference TRBV5-6 and TRBJ1-1 for the parts outside the CDR3, the full variable domain is DAGVTQSPTHLIKTRGQQVTLRCSPKSGHDTVSWYQQALGQGPQFIFQYYEEEERQRGNFPDRFSGHQFPNYSSELNVNALLLGDSALYLCASSFRGYRNTEAFFGQGTRLTVV.

This clone came up a few times. The chain joins TRBV6-1 to TRBJ2-7, with 11 bases aligning to TRBD2. CDR3 length: 13 residues. CDR1 is MNHNS and CDR2 is SASEGT in the germline V gene. V lost 10 bases and J lost 0; bases outside the gene matches: 2. As DNA, the CDR3 is TGTGCCATCGGACTAGCGGGCTCCTACGAGCAGTACTTC. Translating gives CAIGLAGSYEQYF.

This chain links TRBV18 with TRBJ2-6; 8 positions agree with TRBD2. Germline lookup yields CDR1 KGHSH and CDR2 LQKENI. This CDR3 is 18 amino acids long. V shed 4 bases and J 4 bases; nucleotides not matched to a gene: 12. DNA for the CDR3: TGTGCCAGCTCACGGGACGTCGGGGGGGCGCAAGGGGCCAACGTCCTGACTTTC. This sequence encodes CASSRDVGGAQGANVLTF.

The chain recombines TRBV27 with TRBJ2-1, with TRBD2 matching 12 bases. The CDR3 is 13 amino acids. V shed 11 bases and J 8 bases; nucleotides not matched to a gene: 7. CDR1 and CDR2 (germline): MNHEY, SMNVEV (reference sequence). The CDR3 coding sequence is TGTGCCGTTCTAGCGGGAGGGTTACATGAGCAGTTCTTC. This gives the protein CAVLAGGLHEQFF.

The V and J genes are TRBV27 and TRBJ1-2; the match to TRBD1 covers 11 bases. After removal of 5 bases from V and 6 bases from J, the junction contained 8 bases not matched to a gene. The CDR3 contains 15 residues. Germline CDR1 MNHEY, CDR2 SMNVEV (reference sequence). The CDR3 DNA follows: TGTGCCAGCAGTATCCGGGACAGGGGGGTGGATGGCTACACCTTC. This encodes CASSIRDRGVDGYTF.

This clone was counted between two and nine times. V gene TRBV18 combines with J gene TRBJ2-7; no definite D call. The CDR3 has 13 amino acids. Germline loops: CDR1 KGHSH, CDR2 LQKENI. Trimming shortened V by 3 bases and J by 6 bases, and 12 bases separated the two germline ends. CDR3 amino acids: CASSPDQRSEQYF. The CDR3 DNA follows: TGTGCCAGCTCACCGGACCAAAGGTCCGAGCAGTACTTC.

This clone occurred once. The chain recombines TRBV2 with TRBJ2-3, with no clear D. Trimming cost V 6 bases and J 0 bases, with 16 bases left between them. The germline V gene has CDR1 SNHLY and CDR2 FYNNEI. This CDR3 region has 16 residues. The CDR3 spells CASSLGPLPSTDTQYF. CDR3 DNA sequence: TGTGCCAGCAGCCTCGGTCCCCTTCCTAGCACAGATACGCAGTATTTT.

The chain employs TRBV27 and TRBJ2-5, with a possible D match to TRBD2 (6 bases). V lost 0 bases and J 9 bases, leaving 20 bases between the germline ends. From germline, CDR1 is MNHEY and CDR2 SMNVEV (reference sequence). The CDR3 has 16 amino acids. CDR3 in amino acids: CASSLSGEASRRAQYF. DNA of the CDR3: TGTGCCAGCAGTTTATCGGGGGAGGCCTCCAGGCGGGCCCAGTACTTC.

The V call is TRBV5-8, the J call TRBJ2-1; D tentatively fits TRBD1 or TRBD2 (5 bases each). The CDR3 sequence is 12 residues long. Germline CDR1 and CDR2: SGHTS and YDEGEE. V lost 4 bases, J lost 12 bases, and 14 bases lay in between. The CDR3 coding sequence is TGTGCCAGCAGCCCGGGACCCCGTTCGCAGTTCTTC. Amino acids: CASSPGPRSQFF. Variable domain in full (rest from reference TRBV5-8 and TRBJ2-1): EAGVTQSPTHLIKTRGQQATLRCSPISGHTSVYWYQQALGLGLQFLLWYDEGEERNRGNFPPRFSGRQFPNYSSELNVNALELEDSALYLCASSPGPRSQFFGPGTRLTVL.

The rearrangement uses TRBV11-2 and TRBJ2-2, with TRBD1 matching over 8 bases. CDR3 size: 16 residues. Germline CDR1 reads SGHAT; CDR2 reads FQNNGV. J gave up 3 bases and V 8 bases, and 11 bases lay outside the gene matches. The CDR3 DNA is TGTGCCAGCGTCGCCCGGGACAGGTTAGACACCGGGGAGCTGTTTTTT. Translation gives CASVARDRLDTGELFF.

This chain connects TRBV9 to TRBJ1-1; D gene uncertain. This CDR3 is built from 18 residues. Deletions cut 4 bases from V and 0 bases from J, with 22 bases between. Germline assignment: CDR1 SGDLS and CDR2 YYNGEE. The CDR3 nucleotides are TGTGCCAGCAGCAAAACCTGGGTTGCAGGCTTAATGAACACTGAAGCTTTCTTT. It yields the protein CASSKTWVAGLMNTEAFF. The whole variable domain, filled in from reference TRBV9 and TRBJ1-1, reads DSGVTQTPKHLITATGQRVTLRCSPRSGDLSVYWYQQSLDQGLQFLIQYYNGEERAKGNILERFSAQQFPDLHSELNLSSLELGDSALYFCASSKTWVAGLMNTEAFFGQGTRLTVV.

This sequence joins TRBV10-1 and TRBJ2-7; TRBD1 is a possible D gene (5 bases). Germline loops: CDR1 WNHNN, CDR2 SYGVQD (reference sequence). The ends were cut back, 3 bases at V and 5 bases at J, with 17 bases in the middle. The CDR3 covers 15 residues. CDR3 sequence (DNA): TGCGCCAGCAGTGAATTGTCGGACACGGCCCACGAGCAGTACTTC. Encoded protein: CASSELSDTAHEQYF.

J is TRBJ2-4 and V is TRBV30, with 8 bases matching TRBD2. The CDR3 covers 19 residues. V trimming: 0 bases; J trimming: 0 bases; junction bases outside the gene matches: 13. CDR1 GTSNPN and CDR2 SVGIG come from the germline V gene (reference sequence). DNA for the CDR3: TGTGCCTGGAGTGTCAGTAGCGGGACTAGTGCTCTAGCCAAAAACATTCAGTACTTC. It is translated as CAWSVSSGTSALAKNIQYF. The full variable domain, completed using reference TRBV30 and TRBJ2-4, is SQTIHQWPATLVQPVGSPLSLECTVEGTSNPNLYWYRQAAGRGLQLLFYSVGIGQISSEVPQNLSASRPQDRQFILSSKKLLLSDSGFYLCAWSVSSGTSALAKNIQYFGAGTRLSVL.